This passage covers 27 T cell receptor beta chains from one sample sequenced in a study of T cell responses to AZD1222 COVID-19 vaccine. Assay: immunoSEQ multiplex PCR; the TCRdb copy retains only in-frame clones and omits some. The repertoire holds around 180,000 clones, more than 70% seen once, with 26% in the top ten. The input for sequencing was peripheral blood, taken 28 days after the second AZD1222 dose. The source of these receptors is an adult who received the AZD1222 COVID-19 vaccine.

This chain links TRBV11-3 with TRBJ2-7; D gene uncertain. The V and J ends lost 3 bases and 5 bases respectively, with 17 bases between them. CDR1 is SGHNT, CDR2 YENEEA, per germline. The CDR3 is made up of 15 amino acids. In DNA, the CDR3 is TGTGCCAGCAGCTTTACCCGGGCCCCTCCCCACGAGCAGTACTTC. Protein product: CASSFTRAPPHEQYF.

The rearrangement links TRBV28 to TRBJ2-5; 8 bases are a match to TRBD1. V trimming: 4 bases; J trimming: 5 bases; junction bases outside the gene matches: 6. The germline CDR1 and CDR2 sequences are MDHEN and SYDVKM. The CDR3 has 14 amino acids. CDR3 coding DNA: TGTGCCAGCAGTTCCGCGACAGGGGCGGAGACCCAGTACTTC. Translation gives CASSSATGAETQYF. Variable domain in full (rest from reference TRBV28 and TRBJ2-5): DVKVTQSSRYLVKRTGEKVFLECVQDMDHENMFWYRQDPGLGLRLIYFSYDVKMKEKGDIPEGYSVSREKKERFSLILESASTNQTSMYLCASSSATGAETQYFGPGTRLLVL.

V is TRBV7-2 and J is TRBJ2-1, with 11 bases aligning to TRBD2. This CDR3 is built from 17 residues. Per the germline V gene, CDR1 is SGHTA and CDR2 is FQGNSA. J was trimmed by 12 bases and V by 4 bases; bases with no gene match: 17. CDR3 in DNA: TGTGCCAGCAGCTCTTCCCGGACTAGCGGGCTTCCCTGGGGGCAGTTCTTC. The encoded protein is CASSSSRTSGLPWGQFF.

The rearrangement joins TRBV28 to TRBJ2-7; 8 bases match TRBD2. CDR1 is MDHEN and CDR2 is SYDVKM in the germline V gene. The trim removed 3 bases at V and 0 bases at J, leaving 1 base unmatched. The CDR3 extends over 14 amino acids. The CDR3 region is CASSFRGGSYEQYF. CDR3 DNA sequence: TGTGCCAGCAGTTTCCGGGGGGGCTCCTACGAGCAGTACTTC.

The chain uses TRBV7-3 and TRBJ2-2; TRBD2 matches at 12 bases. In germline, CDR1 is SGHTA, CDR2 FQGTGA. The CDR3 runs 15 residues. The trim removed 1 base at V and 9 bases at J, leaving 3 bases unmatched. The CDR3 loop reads CASSLMLAGGRELFF. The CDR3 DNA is TGTGCCAGCAGCTTAATGCTAGCGGGAGGGAGGGAGCTGTTTTTT.

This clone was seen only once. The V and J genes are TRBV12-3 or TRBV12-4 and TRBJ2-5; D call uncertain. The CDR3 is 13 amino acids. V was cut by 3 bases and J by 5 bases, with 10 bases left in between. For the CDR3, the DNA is TGTGCCAGCAGTTTTGTACCGGAGGAGACCCAGTACTTC. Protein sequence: CASSFVPEETQYF.

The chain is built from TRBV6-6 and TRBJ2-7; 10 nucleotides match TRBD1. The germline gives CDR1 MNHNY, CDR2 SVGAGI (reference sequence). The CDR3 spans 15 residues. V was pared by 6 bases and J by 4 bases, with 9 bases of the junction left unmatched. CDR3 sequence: CASSLQAGQGYEQYF. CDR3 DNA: TGTGCCAGCAGCCTCCAAGCGGGACAGGGGTACGAGCAGTACTTC.

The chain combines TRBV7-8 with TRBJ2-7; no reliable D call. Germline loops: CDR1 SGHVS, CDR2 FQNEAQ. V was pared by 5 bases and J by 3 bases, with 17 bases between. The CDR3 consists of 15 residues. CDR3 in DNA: TGTGCCAGCAGCCCCGCCCGGCTCGTTCACTACGAGCAGTACTTC. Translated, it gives CASSPARLVHYEQYF.

DNA of the CDR3: TGTGCCAGCAGCTTGACAGGACCGAACACTGAAGCTTTCTTT. Protein: CASSLTGPNTEAFF. The V and J genes are TRBV5-6 and TRBJ1-1, with D perhaps matching TRBD1 (5 bases). Between the trimmed V and J ends, which lost 1 base and 1 base, there was a span of 8 bases. Germline V gives CDR1 SGHDT, CDR2 YYEEEE. The CDR3 sequence is 14 residues long.

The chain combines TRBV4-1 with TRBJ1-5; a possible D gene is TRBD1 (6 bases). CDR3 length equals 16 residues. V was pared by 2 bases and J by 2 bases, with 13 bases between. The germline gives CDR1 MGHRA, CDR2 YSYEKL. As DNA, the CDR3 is TGCGCCAGCAGCCAAAGACAGGCGACCGGCAATCAGCCCCAGCATTTT. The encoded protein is CASSQRQATGNQPQHF.

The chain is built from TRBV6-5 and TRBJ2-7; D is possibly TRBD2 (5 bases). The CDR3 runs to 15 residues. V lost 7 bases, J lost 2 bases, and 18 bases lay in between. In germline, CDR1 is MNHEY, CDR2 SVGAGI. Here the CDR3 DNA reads TGTGCCAGCATCAACGAGGGAACCAGGCCCTACGAGCAGTACTTC. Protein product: CASINEGTRPYEQYF.

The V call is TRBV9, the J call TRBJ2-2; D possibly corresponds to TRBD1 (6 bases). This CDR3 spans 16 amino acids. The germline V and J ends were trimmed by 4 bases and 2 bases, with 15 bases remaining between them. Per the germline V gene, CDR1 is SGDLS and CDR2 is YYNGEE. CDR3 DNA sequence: TGTGCCAGCAGCCGGGCGTGGGGGCCAAACACCGGGGAGCTGTTTTTT. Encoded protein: CASSRAWGPNTGELFF.

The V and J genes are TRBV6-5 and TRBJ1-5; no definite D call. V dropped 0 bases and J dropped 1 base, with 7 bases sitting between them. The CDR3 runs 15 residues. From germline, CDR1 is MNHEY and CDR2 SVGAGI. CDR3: CASSYSRYSNQPQHF. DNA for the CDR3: TGTGCCAGCAGTTACTCCAGATACAGCAATCAGCCCCAGCATTTT.

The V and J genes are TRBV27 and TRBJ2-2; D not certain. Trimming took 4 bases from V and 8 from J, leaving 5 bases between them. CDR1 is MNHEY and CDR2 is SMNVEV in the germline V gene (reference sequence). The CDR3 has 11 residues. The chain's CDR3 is CASSSQGELFF. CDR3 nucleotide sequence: TGTGCCAGCAGTTCCCAGGGGGAGCTGTTTTTT.

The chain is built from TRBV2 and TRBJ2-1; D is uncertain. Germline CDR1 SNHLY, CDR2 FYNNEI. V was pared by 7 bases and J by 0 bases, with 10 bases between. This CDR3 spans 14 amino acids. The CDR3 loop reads CASKGADSYNEQFF. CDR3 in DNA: TGTGCCAGCAAGGGTGCGGACTCCTACAATGAGCAGTTCTTC.

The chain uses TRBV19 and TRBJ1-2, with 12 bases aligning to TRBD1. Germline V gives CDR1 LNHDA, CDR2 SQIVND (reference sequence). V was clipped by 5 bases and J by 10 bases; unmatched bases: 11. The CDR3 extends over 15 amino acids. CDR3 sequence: CASSLVPGQGAPYTF. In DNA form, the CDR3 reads TGTGCCAGTAGTCTCGTGCCGGGACAGGGGGCTCCCTACACCTTC.

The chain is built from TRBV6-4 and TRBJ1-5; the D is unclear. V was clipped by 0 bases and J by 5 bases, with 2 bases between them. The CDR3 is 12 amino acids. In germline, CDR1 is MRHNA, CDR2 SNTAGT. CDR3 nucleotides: TGTGCCAGCAGTGACTCCGATCAGCCCCAGCATTTT. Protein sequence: CASSDSDQPQHF.

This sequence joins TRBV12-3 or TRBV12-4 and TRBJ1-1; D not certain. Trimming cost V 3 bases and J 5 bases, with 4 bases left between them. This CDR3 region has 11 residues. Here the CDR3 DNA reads TGTGCCAGCAGTTTGGGGACTGAAGCTTTCTTT. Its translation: CASSLGTEAFF.

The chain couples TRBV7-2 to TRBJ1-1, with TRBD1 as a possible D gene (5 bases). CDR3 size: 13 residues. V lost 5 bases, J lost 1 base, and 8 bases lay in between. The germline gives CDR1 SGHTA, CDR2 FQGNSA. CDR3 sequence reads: CASSADRNTEAFF. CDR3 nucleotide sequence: TGTGCCAGCAGCGCCGACAGGAACACTGAAGCTTTCTTT.

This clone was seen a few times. Here the CDR3 reads CASSIKGLAENEQFF. DNA of the CDR3: TGTGCCAGTAGTATCAAGGGACTAGCGGAAAATGAGCAGTTCTTC. This chain joins TRBV19 and TRBJ2-1, with TRBD2 identical over 11 bases. Trimming at V came to 3 bases and at J to 7 bases, leaving 5 bases not matched to a gene. The germline V gene has CDR1 LNHDA and CDR2 SQIVND (reference sequence). The CDR3 consists of 15 residues.

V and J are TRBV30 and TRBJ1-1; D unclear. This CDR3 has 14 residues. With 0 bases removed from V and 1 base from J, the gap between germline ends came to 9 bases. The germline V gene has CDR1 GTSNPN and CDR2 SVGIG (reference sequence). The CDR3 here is CAWSVGRQNTEAFF. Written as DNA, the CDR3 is TGTGCCTGGAGTGTCGGCAGGCAGAACACTGAAGCTTTCTTT. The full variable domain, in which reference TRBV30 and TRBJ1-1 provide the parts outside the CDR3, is SQTIHQWPATLVQPVGSPLSLECTVEGTSNPNLYWYRQAAGRGLQLLFYSVGIGQISSEVPQNLSASRPQDRQFILSSKKLLLSDSGFYLCAWSVGRQNTEAFFGQGTRLTVV.

The CDR3 coding sequence is TGTGCCAGCAGCTTATTACAAGGGACGGGAGGCTACACCTTC. Its translation is CASSLLQGTGGYTF. V usage is TRBV7-9 and J usage is TRBJ1-2; perhaps TRBD1 as D (5 bases). The V end was cut by 2 bases, the J end by 8 bases, with 15 bases between. The CDR3 length is 14 residues. Germline V lookup: CDR1 SEHNR, CDR2 FQNEAQ (reference sequence).

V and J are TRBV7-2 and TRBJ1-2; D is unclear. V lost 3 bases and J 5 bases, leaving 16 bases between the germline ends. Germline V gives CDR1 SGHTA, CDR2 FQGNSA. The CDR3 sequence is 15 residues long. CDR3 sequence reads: CASSFSPGWSYGYTF. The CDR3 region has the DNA TGTGCCAGCAGCTTTTCTCCAGGTTGGAGTTATGGCTACACCTTC. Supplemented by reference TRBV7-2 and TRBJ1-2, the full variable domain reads GAGVSQSPSNKVTEKGKDVELRCDPISGHTALYWYRQSLGQGLEFLIYFQGNSAPDKSGLPSDRFSAERTGGSVSTLTIQRTQQEDSAVYLCASSFSPGWSYGYTFGSGTRLTVV.

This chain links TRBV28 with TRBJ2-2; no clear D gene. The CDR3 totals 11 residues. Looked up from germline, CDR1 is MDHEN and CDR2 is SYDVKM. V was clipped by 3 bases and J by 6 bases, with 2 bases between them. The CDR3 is CASSLAGELFF. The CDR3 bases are TGTGCCAGCAGTTTGGCCGGGGAGCTGTTTTTT.

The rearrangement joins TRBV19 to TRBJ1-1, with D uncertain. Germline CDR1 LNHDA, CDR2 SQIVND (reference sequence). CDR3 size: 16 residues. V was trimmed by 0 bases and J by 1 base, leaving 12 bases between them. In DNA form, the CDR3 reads TGTGCCAGTAGTATAGATACCGGACGGTCGAACACTGAAGCTTTCTTT. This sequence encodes CASSIDTGRSNTEAFF.

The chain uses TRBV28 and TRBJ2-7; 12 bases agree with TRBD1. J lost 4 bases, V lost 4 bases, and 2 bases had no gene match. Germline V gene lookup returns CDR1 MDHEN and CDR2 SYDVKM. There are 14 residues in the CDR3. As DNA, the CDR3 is TGTGCCAGCAGTTCGGGACAGGGGGCTTACGAGCAGTACTTC. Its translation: CASSSGQGAYEQYF.

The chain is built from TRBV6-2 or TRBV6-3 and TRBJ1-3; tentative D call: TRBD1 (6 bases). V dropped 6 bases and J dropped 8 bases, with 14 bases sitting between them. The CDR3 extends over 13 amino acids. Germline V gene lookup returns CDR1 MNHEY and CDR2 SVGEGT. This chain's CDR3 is CASSLQGADTIYF. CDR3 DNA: TGTGCCAGCAGCTTACAGGGAGCGGACACCATATATTTT.